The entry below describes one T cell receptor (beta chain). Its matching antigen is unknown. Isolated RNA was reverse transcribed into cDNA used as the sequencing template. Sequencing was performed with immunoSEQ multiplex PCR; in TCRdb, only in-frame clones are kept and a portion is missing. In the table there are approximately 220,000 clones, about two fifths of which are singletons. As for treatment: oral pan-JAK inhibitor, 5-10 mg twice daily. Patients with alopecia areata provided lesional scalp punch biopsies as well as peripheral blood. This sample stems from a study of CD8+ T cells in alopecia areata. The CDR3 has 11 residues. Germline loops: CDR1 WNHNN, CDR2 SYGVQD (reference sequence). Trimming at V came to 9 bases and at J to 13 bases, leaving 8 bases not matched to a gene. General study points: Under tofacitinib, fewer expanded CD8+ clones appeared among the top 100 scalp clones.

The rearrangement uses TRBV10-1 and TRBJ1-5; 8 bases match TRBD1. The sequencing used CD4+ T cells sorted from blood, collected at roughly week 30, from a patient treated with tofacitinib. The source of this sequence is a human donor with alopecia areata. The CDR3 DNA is TGCGCCAGGCCTGGACAGGGCCATCAGCATTTT. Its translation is CARPGQGHQHF.